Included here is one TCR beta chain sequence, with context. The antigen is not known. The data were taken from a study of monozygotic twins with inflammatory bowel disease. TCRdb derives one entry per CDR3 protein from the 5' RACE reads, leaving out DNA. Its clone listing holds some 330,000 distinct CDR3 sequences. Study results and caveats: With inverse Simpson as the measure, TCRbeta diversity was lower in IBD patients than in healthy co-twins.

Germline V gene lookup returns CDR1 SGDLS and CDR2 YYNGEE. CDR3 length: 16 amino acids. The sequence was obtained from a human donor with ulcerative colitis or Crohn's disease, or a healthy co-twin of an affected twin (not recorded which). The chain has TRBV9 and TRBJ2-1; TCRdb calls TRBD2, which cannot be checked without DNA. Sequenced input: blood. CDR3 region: CASSGLAGDSYNEQFF.